This TCR beta chain was identified in a study of blood T cells in healthy people across ages. Then a second PCR, running about 7 to 11 cycles, was carried out with a sample-barcoded 5' primer and a J-beta primer mix. One entry per CDR3 protein, called by TCRdb with MiXCR from the 5' RACE reads. The data contain 1.5 million to 2 million distinct CDR3 sequences, approximately 40% of them seen just once; the ten biggest clones take up 20% to 25%. The origin of this receptor is a human donor in good health. Sequenced input: blood.

The CDR3 spells CASGVGGRGNQPQHF. The CDR3 DNA is TGTGCCAGCGGGGTGGGGGGCAGGGGCAATCAGCCCCAGCATTTT. This chain joins TRBV6-1 and TRBJ1-5; D is perhaps TRBD1 (6 bases). Trimming stripped 8 bases from V and 2 bases from J, with 16 bases between. The length of the CDR3 is 15 residues. CDR1 and CDR2 from the germline V gene are MNHNS and SASEGT.